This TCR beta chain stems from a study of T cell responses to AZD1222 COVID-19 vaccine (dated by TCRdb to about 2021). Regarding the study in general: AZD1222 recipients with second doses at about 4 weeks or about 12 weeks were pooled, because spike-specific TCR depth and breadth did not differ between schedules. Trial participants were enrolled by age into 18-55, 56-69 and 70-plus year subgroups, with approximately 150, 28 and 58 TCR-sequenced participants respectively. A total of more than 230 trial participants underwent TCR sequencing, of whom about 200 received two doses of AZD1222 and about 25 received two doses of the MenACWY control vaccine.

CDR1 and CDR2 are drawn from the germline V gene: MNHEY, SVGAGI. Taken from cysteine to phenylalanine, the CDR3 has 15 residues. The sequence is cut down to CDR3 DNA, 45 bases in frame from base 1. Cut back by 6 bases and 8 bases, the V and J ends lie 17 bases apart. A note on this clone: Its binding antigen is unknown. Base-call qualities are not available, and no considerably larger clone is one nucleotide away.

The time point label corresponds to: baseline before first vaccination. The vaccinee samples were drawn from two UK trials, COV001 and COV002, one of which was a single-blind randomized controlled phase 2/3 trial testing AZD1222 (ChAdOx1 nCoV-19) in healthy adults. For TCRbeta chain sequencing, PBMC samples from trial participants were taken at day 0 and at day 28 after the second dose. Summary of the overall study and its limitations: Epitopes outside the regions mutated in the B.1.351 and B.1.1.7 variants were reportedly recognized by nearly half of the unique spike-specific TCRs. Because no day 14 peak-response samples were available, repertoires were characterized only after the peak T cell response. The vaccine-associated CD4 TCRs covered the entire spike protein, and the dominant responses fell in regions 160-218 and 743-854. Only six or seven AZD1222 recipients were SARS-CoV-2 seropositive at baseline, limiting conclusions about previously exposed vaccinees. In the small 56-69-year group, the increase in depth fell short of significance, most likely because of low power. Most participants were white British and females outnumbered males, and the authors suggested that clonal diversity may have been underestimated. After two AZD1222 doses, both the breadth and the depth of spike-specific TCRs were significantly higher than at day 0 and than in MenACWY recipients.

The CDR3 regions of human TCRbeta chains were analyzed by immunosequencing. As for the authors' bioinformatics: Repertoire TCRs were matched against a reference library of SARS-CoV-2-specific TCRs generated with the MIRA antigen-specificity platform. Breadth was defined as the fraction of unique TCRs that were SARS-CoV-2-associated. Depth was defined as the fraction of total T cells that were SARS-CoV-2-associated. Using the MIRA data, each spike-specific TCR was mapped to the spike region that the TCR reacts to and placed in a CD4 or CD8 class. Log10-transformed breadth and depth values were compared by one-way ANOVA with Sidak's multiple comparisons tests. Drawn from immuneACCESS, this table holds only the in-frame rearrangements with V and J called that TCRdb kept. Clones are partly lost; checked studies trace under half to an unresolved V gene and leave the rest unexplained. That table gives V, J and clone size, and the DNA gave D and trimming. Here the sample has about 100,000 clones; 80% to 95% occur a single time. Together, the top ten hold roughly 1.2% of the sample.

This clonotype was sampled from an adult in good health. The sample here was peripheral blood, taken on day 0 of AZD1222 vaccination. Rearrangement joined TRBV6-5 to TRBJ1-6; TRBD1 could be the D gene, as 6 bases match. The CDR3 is CASSLNRAGDSPLHF. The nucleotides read TGTGCCAGCAGCTTGAACAGGGCTGGAGATTCACCCCTCCACTTT.